Each of the 3 T cell receptor beta chains below was sequenced from the same sample in a study of cytomegalovirus exposure and HLA in healthy donors. Researchers ran the PCR with 60 Vbeta and 13 Jbeta primers. TCRdb's copy holds only in-frame clones and misses some; the assay was immunoSEQ multiplex PCR. The table has 140,000 or so clones, roughly 85% seen once; the top ten hold 1.5% to 2%. The sample consisted of PBMCs. The receptors come from a woman in her twenties or thirties in good health and CMV-seronegative.

The chain is built from TRBV7-2 and TRBJ2-5; D is possibly TRBD1 (6 bases). CDR1 is SGHTA and CDR2 is FQGNSA in the germline V gene. The CDR3 spans 15 residues. V dropped 7 bases and J dropped 5 bases, with 20 bases sitting between them. The CDR3 loop reads CASIPSGGLWETQYF. In DNA, the CDR3 is TGTGCCAGCATACCTAGTGGGGGCTTATGGGAGACCCAGTACTTC.

The V and J genes are TRBV23-1 and TRBJ1-5; no reliable D call. TRBV23-1 is known as an ORF, though its function is uncertain. This CDR3 region has 13 residues. The germline V and J ends were trimmed by 7 bases and 4 bases, with 11 bases remaining between them. The CDR3 coding sequence is TGCGCCAGCACCGCGATCAGGAATCAGCCCCAGCATTTT. Its protein product is CASTAIRNQPQHF.

This clone occurred once. V is TRBV4-1 and J is TRBJ1-1, with D possibly TRBD1 on 6 matching bases. In germline, CDR1 is MGHRA, CDR2 YSYEKL. V dropped 3 bases and J dropped 1 base, with 15 bases sitting between them. The CDR3 runs to 16 residues. The CDR3 DNA reads as TGCGCCAGCAGCCAGTCAAGACCCAGGGGGAACACTGAAGCTTTCTTT. This encodes CASSQSRPRGNTEAFF.